A single sample gave rise to the 30 T cell receptor beta chains below, sequenced in a study of blood T cell repertoires in COVID-19. Libraries were prepared by immunoSEQ multiplex PCR; TCRdb keeps only in-frame clonotypes and omits some of them. The sample shows approximately 210,000 clones, about 83% of them seen only once. Material: peripheral blood. The receptor source for this set is a woman between 50 and 59 years old with acute or convalescent COVID-19.

The sample holds one count of this clone. The chain is built from TRBV5-5 and TRBJ1-4; D is ambiguous. The V end lost 5 bases, the J end lost 8 bases, and 22 bases lay between the germline ends. Per germline, CDR1 SGHKS and CDR2 YYEKEE (reference sequence). The CDR3 has 16 amino acids. CDR3 residues: CASRKGREGWKEKLFF. DNA of the CDR3: TGTGCCAGCAGAAAAGGGAGGGAGGGCTGGAAAGAAAAACTGTTTTTT.

The gene calls are TRBV5-1 and TRBJ2-1; the D is unclear. In germline, CDR1 is SGHRS, CDR2 YFSETQ. Trimming left V 4 bases short and J 6 bases short, with 8 bases between. This CDR3 has 12 residues. CDR3 residues: CASSRIANEQFF. The CDR3 DNA reads TGCGCCAGCAGCAGGATAGCCAATGAGCAGTTCTTC.

This clone came up once. At one boundary the junction diverges from the germline segment, which might be a read error. The chain uses TRBV9 and TRBJ1-2; TRBD1 might be the D (6 bases). Germline CDR1 SGDLS, CDR2 YYNGEE. CDR3 length: 11 amino acids. CDR3 residues: CASSTSSGVAF. The CDR3 DNA reads as TGTGCCAGCAGCACCTCGTCAGGGGTCGCCTTC.

CDR3 bases: TGTGCCAGTAGTATAAGGAGTAGCGGGGTCCCAGATACGCAGTATTTT. It yields the protein CASSIRSSGVPDTQYF. The rearrangement joins TRBV19 to TRBJ2-3; 8 positions agree with TRBD2. The V segment lost 2 bases and the J segment 4 bases; nucleotides outside the gene matches: 8. Germline V lookup: CDR1 LNHDA, CDR2 SQIVND (reference sequence). CDR3 length equals 16 residues.

V gene TRBV30 combines with J gene TRBJ2-1; 10 bases match TRBD2. V shed 2 bases, J shed 4 bases, and the junction held 5 bases outside the gene matches. Per germline, CDR1 GTSNPN and CDR2 SVGIG (reference sequence). The CDR3 has 15 amino acids. CDR3 bases: TGTGCCTGGAGTCTTGGGACTAGCGTATACAATGAGCAGTTCTTC. It codes for CAWSLGTSVYNEQFF.

The chain has TRBV6-5 and TRBJ2-7, with D possibly matching TRBD2 (5 bases). The CDR3 is 16 amino acids. CDR1 and CDR2 (germline): MNHEY, SVGAGI. V was shortened by 0 bases and J by 1 base, with 13 bases between the two germline ends. CDR3: CASSYSPGSRSYEQYF. The DNA of the CDR3 is TGTGCCAGCAGTTACTCCCCGGGATCCCGGTCCTACGAGCAGTACTTC.

Turning to this clone: The same CDR3 is also encoded by other DNA sequences in this sample. J is TRBJ2-1 and V is TRBV27, with D possibly TRBD2 on 5 matching bases. Deletions cut 2 bases from V and 5 bases from J, with 7 bases between. CDR1 is MNHEY and CDR2 is SMNVEV in the germline V gene (reference sequence). The CDR3 totals 13 residues. In nucleotides, the CDR3 is TGTGCCAGCAGTTTAAGCGGAAACAATGAGCAGTTCTTC. This translates into CASSLSGNNEQFF.

CDR3 amino acids: CASSLAWTSGTDTQYF. Here the CDR3 DNA reads TGTGCCAGCAGCTTAGCGTGGACTAGCGGCACAGATACGCAGTATTTT. The genes are TRBV7-2 and TRBJ2-3; 9 nucleotides align to TRBD2. Germline V lookup: CDR1 SGHTA, CDR2 FQGNSA. The CDR3 totals 16 residues. V trimming: 0 bases; J trimming: 1 base; junction bases outside the gene matches: 2.

This chain connects TRBV5-6 to TRBJ2-7, with 12 bases fitting TRBD2. Germline CDR1 and CDR2: SGHDT and YYEEEE. The V gene end was trimmed by 3 bases and the J gene end by 5 bases; junction bases not matched to a gene: 6. The CDR3 is made up of 15 amino acids. This CDR3 reads CASSSLTSGGHEQYF. In DNA, the CDR3 is TGTGCCAGCAGCTCCCTGACTAGCGGGGGCCACGAGCAGTACTTC.

The genes are TRBV6-1 and TRBJ1-5; no reliable D call. V was trimmed by 2 bases and J by 9 bases, leaving 11 bases between them. Germline V gene data show CDR1 as MNHNS and CDR2 as SASEGT. There are 13 residues in the CDR3. This chain's CDR3 is CASSESGWRPQHF. Written as DNA, the CDR3 is TGTGCCAGCAGTGAATCCGGGTGGCGGCCCCAGCATTTT.

V and J are TRBV24-1 and TRBJ2-7, with TRBD1 matching over 7 bases. The CDR3 spans 13 residues. V lost 9 bases to trimming and J lost 2 bases; unmatched junction nucleotides: 6. CDR1 is KGHDR and CDR2 is SFDVKD in the germline V gene. CDR3: CATGEGATYEQYF. CDR3 DNA sequence: TGTGCCACCGGCGAGGGGGCAACCTACGAGCAGTACTTC.

This clone was seen a single time. This rearrangement joins TRBV6-5 to TRBJ1-1, with a weak D call TRBD1 (6 bases). The germline CDR1 and CDR2 sequences are MNHEY and SVGAGI. V lost 4 bases and J 4 bases, leaving 13 bases between the germline ends. The CDR3 has 14 residues. The CDR3 nucleotides read TGTGCCAGCAGTTCCCTCACAGGGAGCACTGAAGCTTTCTTT. It codes for CASSSLTGSTEAFF.

The V call is TRBV3-1 (or the pseudogene TRBV3-2), the J call TRBJ2-5; the match to TRBD1 covers 9 bases. This CDR3 comprises 15 residues. Per the germline V gene, CDR1 is LGHDT and CDR2 is YNNKEL (reference sequence). The V segment lost 4 bases and the J segment 5 bases; nucleotides outside the gene matches: 8. The CDR3 DNA sequence: TGTGCCAGCAGCCCCCGGGGACAGGGTTGGGAGACCCAGTACTTC. Residues: CASSPRGQGWETQYF.

The table lists this clone with a count of one. V usage is TRBV9 and J usage is TRBJ2-7, with D perhaps matching TRBD2 (6 bases). CDR3 length: 13 residues. V was shortened by 2 bases and J by 0 bases, with 6 bases between the two germline ends. Per the germline V gene, CDR1 is SGDLS and CDR2 is YYNGEE. In DNA, the CDR3 is TGTGCCAGCAGCGTCGGGAGCTCCTACGAGCAGTACTTC. This encodes CASSVGSSYEQYF. Full variable domain (outside the CDR3, taken from reference TRBV9 and TRBJ2-7): DSGVTQTPKHLITATGQRVTLRCSPRSGDLSVYWYQQSLDQGLQFLIQYYNGEERAKGNILERFSAQQFPDLHSELNLSSLELGDSALYFCASSVGSSYEQYFGPGTRLTVT.

The rearrangement uses TRBV5-4 and TRBJ2-2; no reliable D call. Germline lookup yields CDR1 SGHNT and CDR2 YYREEE (reference sequence). This CDR3 is 17 amino acids long. Between the trimmed V and J ends, which lost 1 base and 2 bases, there was a span of 15 bases. Written as DNA, the CDR3 is TGTGCCAGCAGCTTGCCTAGTGTAAGGTCAAACACCGGGGAGCTGTTTTTT. Amino acids: CASSLPSVRSNTGELFF.

The chain couples TRBV6-1 to TRBJ1-6, with TRBD1 matching over 7 bases. V shed 2 bases and J 6 bases; nucleotides not matched to a gene: 4. This CDR3 has 15 amino acids. Germline V gene sequence: CDR1 MNHNS, CDR2 SASEGT. The CDR3 region has the DNA TGTGCCAGCAGTGAATTGGGACAGACTAATTCACCCCTCCACTTT. Protein: CASSELGQTNSPLHF.

This chain links TRBV7-3 with TRBJ2-2; the match to TRBD2 covers 10 bases. The CDR3 length is 15 residues. Germline trimming cut 6 bases from V and 4 bases from J; bases unmatched to any gene: 5. The germline gives CDR1 SGHTA, CDR2 FQGTGA. The CDR3 loop reads CASRLAGGPTGELFF. CDR3 bases: TGTGCCAGCAGGTTAGCGGGAGGCCCCACCGGGGAGCTGTTTTTT.

The sample holds one count of this clone. The rearrangement links TRBV11-2 to TRBJ2-1, with 10 nucleotides matching TRBD2. CDR1 is SGHAT, CDR2 FQNNGV, per germline. The CDR3 contains 15 residues. J was trimmed by 9 bases and V by 4 bases; bases with no gene match: 9. CDR3 in amino acids: CASSSPLAGESEQFF. CDR3 DNA: TGTGCCAGCAGCTCCCCCCTAGCGGGAGAAAGTGAGCAGTTCTTC.

The chain uses TRBV21-1 and TRBJ1-2; the table gives TRBD1 as D, unverified against the DNA. TRBV21-1 is a pseudogene. The CDR3 is 11 residues long. The DNA of the CDR3 is TGTGCCAGCGGACAGGTGAATGGCTACACCTTC. Amino acid sequence: CASGQVNGYTF.

The J gene is TRBJ2-1, the V gene TRBV5-4, with 8 positions matching TRBD2. The V gene's germline CDR1 is SGHNT and CDR2 YYREEE (reference sequence). J was trimmed by 10 bases and V by 2 bases; bases with no gene match: 2. The CDR3 length is 12 residues. CDR3 loop: CASSFGLAEQFF. DNA of the CDR3: TGTGCCAGCAGCTTTGGACTAGCCGAGCAGTTCTTC.

The table lists this clone with a count of one. Germline and junction disagree at one end, which may indicate a read error. The CDR3 DNA reads TGTGCCAGCCGTTTTACAGCCGACTATGGCTACACCTTC. It translates to CASRFTADYGYTF. The rearrangement links TRBV12-3 or TRBV12-4 to TRBJ1-2; D unclear. The CDR3 consists of 13 residues.

The V call is TRBV27, the J call TRBJ2-2; D not resolved. Between the trimmed V and J ends, which lost 7 bases and 4 bases, there was a span of 10 bases. In germline, CDR1 is MNHEY, CDR2 SMNVEV (reference sequence). CDR3 size: 13 residues. For the CDR3, the DNA is TGTGCCAGCAATCCTAACCTCACCGGGGAGCTGTTTTTT. It specifies CASNPNLTGELFF.

The chain combines TRBV28 with TRBJ2-1, with D perhaps matching TRBD2 (6 bases). Germline assignment: CDR1 MDHEN and CDR2 SYDVKM. V was trimmed by 6 bases and J by 2 bases, leaving 11 bases between them. CDR3 length equals 14 residues. The CDR3 is CASREGLPYNEQFF. Here the CDR3 DNA reads TGTGCCAGCAGGGAGGGGCTTCCCTACAATGAGCAGTTCTTC.

The CDR3 DNA reads TGTGCCAGCAGGGAGCAGAAGGAGGGTAGGACTGAAGCTTTCTTT. The encoded protein is CASREQKEGRTEAFF. The chain joins TRBV28 to TRBJ1-1; D unclear. Germline V CDR1 and CDR2: MDHEN, SYDVKM. CDR3 length: 15 residues. The V and J ends lost 6 bases and 5 bases respectively, with 19 bases between them.

J is TRBJ2-5 and V is TRBV5-1; TRBD1 matches at 9 bases. The CDR3 is 13 amino acids. Germline trimming cut 7 bases from V and 5 bases from J; bases unmatched to any gene: 6. CDR1 SGHRS and CDR2 YFSETQ come from the germline V gene. For the CDR3, the DNA is TGCGCCAGCGGGACAGGGACGTGGGAGACCCAGTACTTC. Protein product: CASGTGTWETQYF.

This clone was found a few times. Other DNA sequences in this specimen translate into the identical CDR3. The rearrangement links TRBV9 to TRBJ1-2; maybe TRBD1 (5 bases). The ends were cut back, 3 bases at V and 1 base at J, with 7 bases in the middle. CDR1 and CDR2 (germline): SGDLS, YYNGEE. The CDR3 length is 13 residues. The CDR3 here is CASSEGLNYGYTF. The CDR3 DNA reads TGTGCCAGCAGCGAGGGACTTAACTATGGCTACACCTTC.

This sequence joins TRBV9 and TRBJ1-1; D is unresolved. Trimming pared 4 bases from V and 0 bases from J, leaving 13 bases between. Germline CDR1 and CDR2: SGDLS and YYNGEE. This CDR3 spans 15 amino acids. CDR3 sequence reads: CASSPDGYLNTEAFF. CDR3 bases: TGTGCCAGCAGCCCAGACGGGTACCTGAACACTGAAGCTTTCTTT.

J is TRBJ2-3 and V is TRBV6-1; perhaps TRBD1 as D (6 bases). Trimming left V 0 bases short and J 1 base short, with 14 bases between. This CDR3 region has 17 residues. The germline gives CDR1 MNHNS, CDR2 SASEGT. The CDR3 DNA is TGTGCCAGCAGTGAAGCTCCAGGGGTGGAAGGCACAGATACGCAGTATTTT. Translating gives CASSEAPGVEGTDTQYF.

The chain joins TRBV24-1 to TRBJ2-7; D is undetermined. This CDR3 has 12 residues. The V gene's germline CDR1 is KGHDR and CDR2 SFDVKD. The V gene lost 4 bases and the J gene lost 6 bases, with 9 bases spanning the gap. Here the CDR3 DNA reads TGTGCCACCAGTGACCAGACAAGCGAGCAGTACTTC. Translated, it gives CATSDQTSEQYF.

The sample holds one count of this clone. The chain couples TRBV3-1 (or the pseudogene TRBV3-2) to TRBJ1-2; D is unresolved. Germline-derived CDR1 and CDR2 are LGHDT and YNNKEL (reference sequence). This CDR3 comprises 13 residues. V lost 6 bases and J 3 bases, leaving 11 bases between the germline ends. The DNA of the CDR3 is TGTGCCAGCAGTCTCACTCGGGACTATGGCTACACCTTC. It specifies CASSLTRDYGYTF.